Following are 30 T cell receptor beta chains from one sample sequenced in a study of OX40 agonist ivuxolimab in advanced cancers. Libraries were made using the immunoSEQ multiplex PCR assay. The table was pulled from immuneACCESS by TCRdb, which kept in-frame rearrangements only. Such tables lose some clones; where checked, under half of the loss comes from unresolved V genes, and the rest has no known cause. The sample profile shows 65,000 to 85,000 clones; more than 85% of them were found once. Clones ranked in the top ten supply about 2.5% of the sample. The source was CD4+ or CD8+ T cells sorted from blood, collected in a trial of the OX40 agonist ivuxolimab. All receptors derive from an adult with an advanced solid tumor such as melanoma, head and neck, liver or kidney cancer.

The chain couples TRBV6-5 to TRBJ2-3; no clear D. There are 15 residues in the CDR3. Germline V CDR1 and CDR2: MNHEY, SVGAGI. Trimming took 0 bases from V and 4 from J, leaving 11 bases between them. CDR3 sequence: CASSYSADPPDTQYF. The DNA of the CDR3 is TGTGCCAGCAGTTACTCTGCGGACCCCCCAGATACGCAGTATTTT.

The rearrangement uses TRBV7-2 and TRBJ2-2, with D possibly being TRBD1 (5 bases). Germline CDR1 reads SGHTA; CDR2 reads FQGNSA. There are 19 residues in the CDR3. Trimming shortened V by 2 bases and J by 7 bases, and 26 bases separated the two germline ends. The CDR3 coding sequence is TGTGCCAGCAGCTTAAGTCTCCAGGGTGTACCCTCCAACGGCGGGGAGCTGTTTTTT. This sequence encodes CASSLSLQGVPSNGGELFF.

This clone turned up a few times. This chain uses TRBV6-6 with TRBJ2-1; 13 bases agree with TRBD2. This CDR3 comprises 14 residues. In germline, CDR1 is MNHNY, CDR2 SVGAGI (reference sequence). With 7 bases clipped from V and 10 bases from J, the junction kept 7 bases outside the gene matches. The DNA of the CDR3 is TGTGCCAGCACCCGACTAGCGGGGGGACTCGAGCAGTTCTTC. It encodes CASTRLAGGLEQFF.

For this clone: Other DNA sequences from this sample encode an identical CDR3 as well. The V gene is TRBV19, the J gene TRBJ2-3; D may correspond to TRBD1 or TRBD2 (7 bases each). Germline V gene data show CDR1 as LNHDA and CDR2 as SQIVND (reference sequence). V lost 3 bases, J lost 4 bases, and 11 bases lay in between. This CDR3 spans 14 amino acids. CDR3 protein: CASSMQGGADTQYF. The CDR3 DNA reads TGTGCCAGTAGTATGCAGGGGGGGGCAGATACGCAGTATTTT.

This sequence joins TRBV7-2 and TRBJ1-1; TRBD1 is a possible D gene (6 bases). This CDR3 comprises 15 residues. Germline CDR1 reads SGHTA; CDR2 reads FQGNSA. V lost 1 base, J lost 1 base, and 10 bases lay in between. CDR3 bases: TGTGCCAGCAGCTTAGTGATGGGACAGAACACTGAAGCTTTCTTT. As protein: CASSLVMGQNTEAFF.

The chain joins TRBV9 to TRBJ1-2; no clear D gene. Germline values: CDR1 SGDLS, CDR2 YYNGEE. Trimming left V 4 bases short and J 4 bases short, with 17 bases between. The CDR3 consists of 15 residues. The CDR3 protein is CASSPRPQDSYGYTF. The CDR3 nucleotides read TGTGCCAGCAGCCCTAGACCCCAGGATAGCTATGGCTACACCTTC. Looking up the rest from reference TRBV9 and TRBJ1-2 gives the full variable domain: DSGVTQTPKHLITATGQRVTLRCSPRSGDLSVYWYQQSLDQGLQFLIQYYNGEERAKGNILERFSAQQFPDLHSELNLSSLELGDSALYFCASSPRPQDSYGYTFGSGTRLTVV.

In its sample, this clone was seen a few times. This chain joins TRBV30 and TRBJ1-6, with D unclear. V was shortened by 1 base and J by 8 bases, with 9 bases between the two germline ends. Germline CDR1 and CDR2: GTSNPN and SVGIG (reference sequence). The CDR3 runs to 13 residues. CDR3 amino acids: CAWSGAVDSPLHF. The CDR3 region has the DNA TGTGCCTGGAGTGGGGCGGTCGATTCACCCCTCCACTTT. Filled out from reference TRBV30 and TRBJ1-6, the complete variable domain reads SQTIHQWPATLVQPVGSPLSLECTVEGTSNPNLYWYRQAAGRGLQLLFYSVGIGQISSEVPQNLSASRPQDRQFILSSKKLLLSDSGFYLCAWSGAVDSPLHFGNGTRLTVT.

This clone turned up a few times. The gene calls are TRBV2 and TRBJ1-1; TRBD1 matches at 9 bases. This CDR3 is built from 16 residues. From germline, CDR1 is SNHLY and CDR2 FYNNEI. V was clipped by 5 bases and J by 5 bases; unmatched bases: 12. CDR3 nucleotides: TGTGCCAGCAGTCACCATACAGGGGGCGTCGAAACTGAAGCTTTCTTT. The encoded protein is CASSHHTGGVETEAFF. Drawing the rest from reference TRBV2 and TRBJ1-1, the complete variable domain is EPEVTQTPSHQVTQMGQEVILRCVPISNHLYFYWYRQILGQKVEFLVSFYNNEISEKSEIFDDQFSVERPDGSNFTLKIRSTKLEDSAMYFCASSHHTGGVETEAFFGQGTRLTVV.

V and J are TRBV7-2 and TRBJ2-2; 10 bases match TRBD2. The germline V gene encodes CDR1 SGHTA and CDR2 FQGNSA. V lost 5 bases and J lost 4; bases outside the gene matches: 7. The CDR3 runs to 16 residues. As DNA, the CDR3 is TGTGCCAGCAGCCAGAGGGCTAGCGGGGGCACCGGGGAGCTGTTTTTT. This sequence encodes CASSQRASGGTGELFF. The whole variable domain, remainder taken from reference TRBV7-2 and TRBJ2-2, is GAGVSQSPSNKVTEKGKDVELRCDPISGHTALYWYRQSLGQGLEFLIYFQGNSAPDKSGLPSDRFSAERTGGSVSTLTIQRTQQEDSAVYLCASSQRASGGTGELFFGEGSRLTVL.

The chain has TRBV29-1 and TRBJ2-5, with 10 positions matching TRBD2. V was clipped by 5 bases and J by 1 base; unmatched bases: 4. The germline CDR1 and CDR2 sequences are SQVTM and ANQGSEA. This CDR3 is 14 amino acids long. The CDR3 DNA reads as TGCAGCGTTAACGAGCGGGGGGGCCAAGAGACCCAGTACTTC. It encodes CSVNERGGQETQYF.

The chain uses TRBV28 and TRBJ1-2; 8 bases fit TRBD1. Germline V lookup: CDR1 MDHEN, CDR2 SYDVKM. V lost 3 bases to trimming and J lost 4 bases; unmatched junction nucleotides: 4. The CDR3 sequence is 14 residues long. CDR3 nucleotides: TGTGCCAGCAGTTTCGGGACAGGAATCTATGGCTACACCTTC. As protein: CASSFGTGIYGYTF.

This chain joins TRBV5-1 and TRBJ1-1, with a tentative D call TRBD1 (5 bases). V lost 1 base and J lost 4, with 8 bases in between. Germline lookup yields CDR1 SGHRS and CDR2 YFSETQ. This CDR3 is 13 amino acids long. DNA for the CDR3: TGCGCCAGCAGCTTGTGGGGGGGCACTGAAGCTTTCTTT. It codes for CASSLWGGTEAFF.

This clone was detected only once. This chain uses TRBV25-1 with TRBJ1-2, with 9 positions matching TRBD1. V gave up 7 bases and J gave up 5 bases; unmatched junction bases: 8. CDR1 and CDR2 from the germline V gene are MGHDK and SYGVNS. The CDR3 extends over 14 amino acids. The CDR3 loop reads CASISDRGWYGYTF. The CDR3 region has the DNA TGTGCCAGCATTTCGGACAGGGGATGGTATGGCTACACCTTC.

This clone has more than one count but fewer than ten. The chain links TRBV28 to TRBJ1-4, with D uncertain. Trimming stripped 4 bases from V and 6 bases from J, with 6 bases between. Germline V lookup: CDR1 MDHEN, CDR2 SYDVKM. The CDR3 runs to 12 residues. This CDR3 is CASSSGDEKLFF. The CDR3 DNA is TGTGCCAGCAGTTCAGGCGATGAAAAACTGTTTTTT.

The chain uses TRBV23-1 and TRBJ1-1; D unclear. TRBV23-1 is an open reading frame whose function is uncertain. The CDR3 has 13 amino acids. V lost 0 bases, J lost 1 base, and 3 bases lay in between. In DNA form, the CDR3 reads TGCGCCAGCAGTCAATCCTGGAACACTGAAGCTTTCTTT. The encoded protein is CASSQSWNTEAFF.

This chain joins TRBV7-2 and TRBJ2-4; 10 bases fit TRBD2. The CDR3 totals 16 residues. The V gene's germline CDR1 is SGHTA and CDR2 FQGNSA. V lost 3 bases to trimming and J lost 7 bases; unmatched junction nucleotides: 9. The CDR3 here is CASSFILAGEGNIQYF. The CDR3 nucleotides read TGTGCCAGCAGCTTCATCCTAGCGGGGGAGGGTAACATTCAGTACTTC.

This clone has more than one count but fewer than ten. The chain is built from TRBV19 and TRBJ1-2; possibly TRBD1 for D (6 bases). Germline CDR1 and CDR2: LNHDA and SQIVND (reference sequence). The CDR3 is made up of 16 amino acids. Between the trimmed V and J ends, which lost 3 bases and 7 bases, there was a span of 21 bases. The CDR3 loop reads CASSMGDNGPYGGYTF. For the CDR3, the DNA is TGTGCCAGTAGTATGGGGGACAATGGCCCCTATGGTGGCTACACCTTC. Full variable domain (remainder filled in from reference TRBV19 and TRBJ1-2): DGGITQSPKYLFRKEGQNVTLSCEQNLNHDAMYWYRQDPGQGLRLIYYSQIVNDFQKGDIAEGYSVSREKKESFPLTVTSAQKNPTAFYLCASSMGDNGPYGGYTFGSGTRLTVV.

J is TRBJ2-2 and V is TRBV18, with D hard to call. CDR3 length: 13 amino acids. The germline CDR1 and CDR2 sequences are KGHSH and LQKENI. V lost 3 bases, J lost 7 bases, and 9 bases lay in between. DNA of the CDR3: TGTGCCAGCTCACCGCTGTACTTCGGGGAGCTGTTTTTT. Its translation: CASSPLYFGELFF.

The V and J genes are TRBV12-5 and TRBJ2-7; 7 bases agree with TRBD1. Losses at the gene ends were 4 bases for V and 2 bases for J; bases not matched to a gene: 14. CDR1 and CDR2 (germline): LGHNT, FRNRAP. The CDR3 sequence is 17 residues long. CDR3 sequence: CASGSITPGQPTYEQYF. The CDR3 DNA reads TGTGCTAGTGGTTCTATAACACCGGGACAGCCGACCTACGAGCAGTACTTC.

The V gene is TRBV7-2, the J gene TRBJ2-2; TRBD2 agrees at 7 bases. The CDR3 has 16 amino acids. V was pared by 5 bases and J by 3 bases, with 9 bases of the junction left unmatched. Per germline, CDR1 SGHTA and CDR2 FQGNSA. The DNA for the CDR3 is TGTGCCAGCAGCGGAGTGGGGGGGAAGGACACCGGGGAGCTGTTTTTT. This gives the protein CASSGVGGKDTGELFF.

The chain recombines TRBV11-2 with TRBJ1-1; no clear D gene. The CDR3 totals 13 residues. Germline lookup yields CDR1 SGHAT and CDR2 FQNNGV. The ends were cut back, 6 bases at V and 1 base at J, with 9 bases in the middle. This chain's CDR3 is CASRKLGNTEAFF. The CDR3 DNA follows: TGTGCCAGCAGAAAACTCGGGAACACTGAAGCTTTCTTT. Variable domain in full (rest from reference TRBV11-2 and TRBJ1-1): EAGVAQSPRYKIIEKRQSVAFWCNPISGHATLYWYQQILGQGPKLLIQFQNNGVVDDSQLPKDRFSAERLKGVDSTLKIQPAKLEDSAVYLCASRKLGNTEAFFGQGTRLTVV.

This clone appeared a single time. This chain joins TRBV29-1 and TRBJ2-3; D gene ambiguous. Germline CDR1 and CDR2: SQVTM and ANQGSEA. CDR3 length: 12 residues. Trimming pared 3 bases from V and 6 bases from J, leaving 10 bases between. CDR3 sequence: CSVDTGLDTQYF. The CDR3 nucleotides are TGCAGCGTTGATACCGGGTTGGATACGCAGTATTTT.

The V and J genes are TRBV11-2 and TRBJ2-1; TRBD2 matches at 8 bases. The V and J ends lost 5 bases and 8 bases, in that order; junction bases with no gene match: 8. Germline V gives CDR1 SGHAT, CDR2 FQNNGV. There are 14 residues in the CDR3. The CDR3 spells CASSPRLATHEQFF. CDR3 DNA sequence: TGTGCCAGCAGCCCCCGACTAGCGACTCATGAGCAGTTCTTC.

The V and J genes are TRBV2 and TRBJ1-1; a possible D gene is TRBD1 (5 bases). Germline values: CDR1 SNHLY, CDR2 FYNNEI. V lost 6 bases to trimming and J lost 4 bases, with 6 bases between them. The CDR3 spans 11 residues. The CDR3 protein is CASRGVTEAFF. CDR3 in DNA: TGTGCCAGCAGAGGGGTCACTGAAGCTTTCTTT.

The chain employs TRBV13 and TRBJ2-3; 10 bases align to TRBD2. Germline V gives CDR1 PRHDT, CDR2 FYEKMQ (reference sequence). V dropped 3 bases and J dropped 0; count of bases not matched to a gene: 3. The CDR3 totals 16 residues. CDR3 sequence: CASSFLAGVSTDTQYF. Here the CDR3 DNA reads TGTGCCAGCAGCTTCCTAGCGGGGGTCAGCACAGATACGCAGTATTTT.

The J gene is TRBJ1-4, the V gene TRBV28; D is unresolved. This CDR3 spans 15 amino acids. Germline CDR1 is MDHEN and CDR2 is SYDVKM. The V gene lost 7 bases and the J gene lost 6 bases, with 18 bases spanning the gap. For the CDR3, the DNA is TGTGCCAGCATTGCACCCGGGGAAGGGCATGAAAAACTGTTTTTT. It is translated as CASIAPGEGHEKLFF.

The rearrangement joins TRBV5-1 to TRBJ2-7; D is perhaps TRBD2 (5 bases). This CDR3 comprises 15 residues. Per the germline V gene, CDR1 is SGHRS and CDR2 is YFSETQ. The V and J ends lost 1 base and 4 bases respectively, with 15 bases between them. The CDR3 bases are TGCGCCAGCAGCTTGCAGAGCGGTGGGCCATACGAGCAGTACGTC. Protein: CASSLQSGGPYEQYV.

The chain employs TRBV10-3 and TRBJ2-3; D possibly uses TRBD1 or TRBD2 (5 bases each). V was shortened by 6 bases and J by 7 bases, with 17 bases between the two germline ends. CDR3 length: 14 amino acids. Looked up from germline, CDR1 is ENHRY and CDR2 is SYGVKD. The CDR3 here is CAISQGPLENTQYF. CDR3 sequence (DNA): TGTGCCATCAGCCAGGGACCGTTAGAAAATACGCAGTATTTT.

The V gene is TRBV28, the J gene TRBJ2-1; D may be TRBD1 (5 bases). Per the germline V gene, CDR1 is MDHEN and CDR2 is SYDVKM. With 5 bases removed from V and 5 bases from J, the gap between germline ends came to 7 bases. The CDR3 sequence is 12 residues long. The CDR3 coding sequence is TGTGCCAGCAGTAGGGGCCACAATGAGCAGTTCTTC. Translated, it gives CASSRGHNEQFF.

This clone was observed a handful of times. This chain joins TRBV27 and TRBJ2-6, with D maybe TRBD2 (6 bases). V was cut by 6 bases and J by 0 bases, with 15 bases left in between. This CDR3 is 17 amino acids long. Germline loops: CDR1 MNHEY, CDR2 SMNVEV (reference sequence). The CDR3 DNA sequence: TGTGCCAGCAGGCGGGACCGCTTGAGCTCTGGGGCCAACGTCCTGACTTTC. Its protein product is CASRRDRLSSGANVLTF.